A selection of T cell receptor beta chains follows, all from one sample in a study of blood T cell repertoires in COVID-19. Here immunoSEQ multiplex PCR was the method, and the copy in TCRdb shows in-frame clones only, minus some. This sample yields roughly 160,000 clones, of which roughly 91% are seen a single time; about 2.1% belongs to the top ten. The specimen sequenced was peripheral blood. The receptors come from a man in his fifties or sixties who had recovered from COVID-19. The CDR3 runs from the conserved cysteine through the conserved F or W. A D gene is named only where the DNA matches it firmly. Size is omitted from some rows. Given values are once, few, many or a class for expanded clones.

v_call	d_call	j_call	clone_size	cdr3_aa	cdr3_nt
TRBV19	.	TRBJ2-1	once	CASSSSLISYNEQFF	TGTGCCAGTAGTTCTAGTTTAATCTCCTACAATGAGCAGTTCTTC
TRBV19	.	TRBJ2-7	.	CASSPGGYEQYF	TGTGCCAGTAGCCCAGGGGGGTACGAGCAGTACTTC
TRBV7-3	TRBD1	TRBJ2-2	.	CASSLYTGGNTGELFF	TGTGCCAGCAGCTTATATACAGGGGGGAACACCGGGGAGCTGTTTTTT
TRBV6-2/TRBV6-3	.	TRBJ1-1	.	CASSYGRNTEAFF	TGTGCCAGCAGTTACGGGCGAAACACTGAAGCTTTCTTT
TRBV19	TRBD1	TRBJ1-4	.	CASSASGTGNEKLFF	TGTGCCAGTAGTGCCTCCGGGACAGGGAATGAAAAACTGTTTTTT
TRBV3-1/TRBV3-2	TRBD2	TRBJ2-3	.	CASSQDRLAGSTDTQYF	TGTGCCAGCAGCCAAGATCGCCTAGCGGGTTCCACAGATACGCAGTATTTT
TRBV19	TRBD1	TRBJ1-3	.	CASTSGRTGRGNTIYF	TGTGCCAGTACCTCCGGGCGGACAGGGAGAGGAAACACCATATATTTT
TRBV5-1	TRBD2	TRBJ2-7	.	CASSLEGLDLDEQYF	TGCGCCAGCAGCTTGGAGGGACTAGATTTAGACGAGCAGTACTTC
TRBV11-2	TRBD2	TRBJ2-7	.	CASSARLAGAYEQYF	TGTGCCAGCAGCGCACGATTAGCGGGAGCCTACGAGCAGTACTTC
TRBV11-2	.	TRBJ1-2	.	CASSQRGDYGYTF	TGTGCCAGCAGTCAACGAGGCGACTATGGCTACACCTTC
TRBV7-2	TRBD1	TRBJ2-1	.	CASSFRDSYNEQFF	TGTGCCAGCAGCTTTAGGGACAGCTACAATGAGCAGTTCTTC
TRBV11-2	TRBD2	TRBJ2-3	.	CASSGTSGGSTDTQYF	TGTGCCAGCAGCGGGACTAGCGGGGGGAGCACAGATACGCAGTATTTT
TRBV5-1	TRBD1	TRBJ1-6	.	CASSLDRERNSPLHF	TGCGCCAGCAGCCTCGACAGGGAACGGAATTCACCCCTCCACTTT
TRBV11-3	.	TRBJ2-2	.	CASSLDGGHTGELFF	TGTGCCAGCAGCTTAGACGGGGGGCACACCGGGGAGCTGTTTTTT
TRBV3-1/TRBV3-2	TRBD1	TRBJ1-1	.	CASSQVTGGGEAFF	TGTGCCAGCAGCCAAGTTACAGGGGGCGGTGAAGCTTTCTTT
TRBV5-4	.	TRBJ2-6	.	CASSLAGVGANVLTF	TGTGCCAGCAGCTTGGCGGGAGTCGGGGCCAACGTCCTGACTTTC
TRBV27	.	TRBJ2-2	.	CASSFSGATGELFF	TGTGCCAGCAGTTTCTCGGGAGCTACCGGGGAGCTGTTTTTT
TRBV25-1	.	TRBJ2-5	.	CASSDAGLGTQYF	TGTGCCAGCAGTGATGCAGGTCTGGGGACCCAGTACTTC
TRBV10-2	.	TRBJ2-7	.	CASRLNQGEQYF	TGCGCCAGCAGACTGAACCAGGGCGAGCAGTACTTC
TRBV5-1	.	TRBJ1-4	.	CASSLGSRATNEKLFF	TGCGCCAGCAGCTTGGGTAGCAGGGCAACTAATGAAAAACTGTTTTTT
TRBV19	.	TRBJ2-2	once	CASSMERQANTGELFF	TGTGCCAGTAGTATGGAAAGACAAGCCAACACCGGGGAGCTGTTTTTT
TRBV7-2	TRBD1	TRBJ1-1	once	CASSLAGTGEAFF	TGTGCCAGCAGCTTAGCGGGGACAGGCGAAGCTTTCTTT
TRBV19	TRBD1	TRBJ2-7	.	CASSGLTDLGTGLSEQYF	TGTGCCAGTAGTGGTTTAACTGATCTCGGGACAGGCCTTTCCGAGCAGTACTTC
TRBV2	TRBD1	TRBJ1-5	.	CASRNSQGASNQPQHF	TGTGCCAGCAGAAATTCGCAGGGGGCTAGCAATCAGCCCCAGCATTTT
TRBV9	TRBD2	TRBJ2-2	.	CASSVEGLDAGELFF	TGTGCCAGCAGCGTAGAAGGACTAGATGCCGGGGAGCTGTTTTTT
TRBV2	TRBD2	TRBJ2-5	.	CASSEAERGGRETQYF	TGTGCCAGCAGTGAAGCGGAGCGGGGGGGCCGAGAGACCCAGTACTTC
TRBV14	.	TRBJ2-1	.	CASSQARGFNEQFF	TGTGCCAGCAGCCAAGCCAGGGGTTTCAATGAGCAGTTCTTC
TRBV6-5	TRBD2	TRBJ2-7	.	CASSWTRHPYEQYF	TGTGCCAGCAGTTGGACTAGGCACCCCTACGAGCAGTACTTC
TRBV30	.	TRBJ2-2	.	CAWRARGLNTGELFF	TGTGCCTGGAGGGCACGGGGACTGAACACCGGGGAGCTGTTTTTT
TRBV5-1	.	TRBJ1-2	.	CASSLAPSYSQDYGYTF	TGCGCCAGCAGCTTGGCCCCCAGCTACTCCCAGGACTATGGCTACACCTTC
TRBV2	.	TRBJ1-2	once	CASSEGGSSIYGYTF	TGTGCCAGCAGTGAAGGGGGCTCCAGTATCTATGGCTACACCTTC
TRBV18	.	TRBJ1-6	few	CASSGGVLDNSPLHF	TGTGCCAGCTCAGGGGGGGTGCTGGATAATTCACCCCTCCACTTT